This TCR beta chain was recorded in a study of blood T cell repertoires in COVID-19. Overall study context: The samples span acute and convalescent COVID-19 from the United States, Italy and Spain.

Everyone who took part was roughly 18 to 89 years old, and they came from about two dozen US areas. Allocation to cohorts depended on clinical history reported by the participants. The CDR3 covers 13 residues. Germline CDR1 is SGHVS and CDR2 is FNYEAQ. V was clipped by 5 bases and J by 5 bases, with 10 bases between them. Original methodology: Amplification from reference gene primers served as the basis for estimated nucleated cell counts. Clones were read by immunoSEQ multiplex PCR, and TCRdb kept only the in-frame ones, dropping some. V and J calls plus clone size are reproduced from that table; the DNA served to infer D and trimming. The table has 150,000 or so clones, around four fifths seen once; the top ten hold around 3.6%.

The receptor was isolated from a woman between 50 and 59 years old in a cohort exposed to, infected with or recovered from COVID-19 (not recorded which). The sample comprised PBMCs or T cells enriched from blood (not recorded which). This rearrangement joins TRBV7-6 to TRBJ1-5, with D unclear. The CDR3 DNA follows: TGTGCCAGCAGCATACACGGGGATCAGCCCCAGCATTTT. Protein sequence: CASSIHGDQPQHF.